This T cell receptor beta chain was identified during a study of cytomegalovirus exposure and HLA in healthy donors. Study-wide results and caveats: Under in vitro conditions, three CMV-associated chains were confirmed as specific for CMV antigens. There were reportedly fewer N-insertions in an Asian-associated ancestry cluster than the roughly 670-donor mean, in a later analysis. It was reported that TCR beta sequences correctly inferred the HLA-A and HLA-B alleles for most subjects.

V trimming: 1 base; J trimming: 5 bases; junction bases outside the gene matches: 7. CDR1 is SGHAT, CDR2 FQNNGV, per germline. The CDR3 has 16 residues. PCR involved 60 Vbeta and 13 Jbeta primers. Some clones are missing from TCRdb's copy, which holds only in-frame ones; the method was immunoSEQ multiplex PCR. The data hold about 110,000 clones, with roughly 71% observed a single time. Concerning this clone: Its target is unknown.

The chain combines TRBV11-2 with TRBJ2-1; TRBD2 agrees at 8 bases. This sequence originates from a man aged 18 to 29 in good health and CMV-seropositive. Specimen: PBMCs. CDR3 residues: CASSLGGRGGNNEQFF. For the CDR3, the DNA is TGTGCCAGCAGCTTAGGAGGCCGGGGGGGCAACAATGAGCAGTTCTTC. Full variable domain (outside the CDR3, taken from reference TRBV11-2 and TRBJ2-1): EAGVAQSPRYKIIEKRQSVAFWCNPISGHATLYWYQQILGQGPKLLIQFQNNGVVDDSQLPKDRFSAERLKGVDSTLKIQPAKLEDSAVYLCASSLGGRGGNNEQFFGPGTRLTVL.